This T cell receptor (beta chain) was profiled in a study of T cell repertoires in cytomegalovirus infection (dated by TCRdb to the late 2010s). Regarding the research as a whole: Because public TCR beta signatures pointed to carriage of CMV infection together with the matching HLA type, the HLA type of each donor mattered for the analysis. General findings and caveats noted by the study authors: Cumulative frequency of public TCR beta family members discriminated carriers of CMV infection plus the relevant HLA type in this cohort and an independent roughly 320-donor cohort. The ex vivo response was dominated by HLA-C-restricted CMV-specific TCR beta clonotypes, and the single most frequent clonotype in two of eight donors was supplied by these HLA-C-restricted clonotypes.

This clonotype appeared a few times. This receptor's antigen is unknown. It has no much larger one-base neighbor in the sample; base qualities were not kept. CDR3 length: 14 amino acids, cysteine to phenylalanine. Just CDR3 DNA is preserved here, 42 bases in frame from base 1. The germline V gene (reference sequence) provides CDR1 DFQATT and CDR2 SNEGSKA. Trimmed from V: 7 bases; trimmed from J: 2 bases; junction bases lacking a gene match: 11. Sequenced using an Illumina HiSeq 1500. The public reads were run again by TCRdb, first through fastp at Q25 and then through MiXCR, and only productive beta chains were kept. Under each unique CDR3 protein, matching rows form one entry showing the most common genes and DNA. The sample table holds about 260,000 distinct CDR3 sequences, of which roughly 15% were seen once. Jointly, the top ten make up 8.8% of the sample.

The chain links TRBV20-1 with TRBJ2-7, and 7 bases in between align with TRBD2. Sequences were obtained from PBMCs. The clonotype originates from a human donor in good health (CMV status not recorded). Some clones in this sample may be carry-over from other donors' samples. The CDR3 here reads CSVDSGTLAYEQYF. The DNA sequence follows: TGCAGTGTCGACAGCGGGACCTTGGCCTACGAGCAGTACTTC.